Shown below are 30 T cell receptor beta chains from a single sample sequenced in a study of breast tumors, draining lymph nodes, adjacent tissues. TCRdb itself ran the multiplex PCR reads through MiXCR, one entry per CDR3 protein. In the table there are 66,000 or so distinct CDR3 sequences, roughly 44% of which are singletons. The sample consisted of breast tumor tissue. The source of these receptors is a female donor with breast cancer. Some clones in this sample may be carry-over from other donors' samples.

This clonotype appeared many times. CDR3 amino acids: CASSVTGSIYEQYF. The DNA of the CDR3 is TGTGCCAGCTCCGTGACAGGGTCAATCTACGAGCAGTACTTC. The V and J genes are TRBV18 and TRBJ2-7, with TRBD1 matching 7 bases. The CDR3 is 14 residues long. V lost 6 bases and J lost 3; bases outside the gene matches: 8. Germline loops: CDR1 KGHSH, CDR2 LQKENI.

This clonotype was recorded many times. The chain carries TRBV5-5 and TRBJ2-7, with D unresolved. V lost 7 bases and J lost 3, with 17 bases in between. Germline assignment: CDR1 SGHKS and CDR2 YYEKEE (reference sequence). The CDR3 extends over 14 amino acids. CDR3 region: CASRSYGRGYEQYF. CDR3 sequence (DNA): TGTGCCAGCCGCTCGTACGGGCGTGGCTACGAGCAGTACTTC.

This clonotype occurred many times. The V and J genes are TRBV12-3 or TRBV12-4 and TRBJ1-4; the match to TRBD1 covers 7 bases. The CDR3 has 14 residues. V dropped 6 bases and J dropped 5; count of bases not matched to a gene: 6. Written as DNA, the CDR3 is TGTGCCAGCAGACAGGGGACGGGGAATGAAAAACTGTTTTTT. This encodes CASRQGTGNEKLFF.

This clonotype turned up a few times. The CDR3: CASSPPGQPQHF. CDR3 nucleotides: TGTGCCAGCAGTCCCCCGGGGCAGCCCCAGCATTTT. The chain carries TRBV6-2 or TRBV6-3 and TRBJ1-5, with D unresolved. Deletions cut 5 bases from V and 7 bases from J, with 9 bases between. This CDR3 comprises 12 residues. CDR1 and CDR2 from the germline V gene are MNHEY and SVGEGT.

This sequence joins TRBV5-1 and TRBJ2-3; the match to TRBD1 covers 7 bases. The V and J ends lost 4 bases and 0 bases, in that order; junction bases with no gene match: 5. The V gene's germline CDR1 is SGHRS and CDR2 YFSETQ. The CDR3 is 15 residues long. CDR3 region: CASSLDRQSTDTQYF. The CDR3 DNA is TGCGCCAGCAGCCTGGACAGGCAGAGCACAGATACGCAGTATTTT.

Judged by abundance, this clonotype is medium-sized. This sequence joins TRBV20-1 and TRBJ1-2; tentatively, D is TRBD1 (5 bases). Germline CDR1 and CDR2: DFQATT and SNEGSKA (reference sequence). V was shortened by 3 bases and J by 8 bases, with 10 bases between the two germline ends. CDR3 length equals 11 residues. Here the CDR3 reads CSASRDEGYTF. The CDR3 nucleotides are TGCAGTGCTAGCAGGGACGAGGGCTACACCTTC.

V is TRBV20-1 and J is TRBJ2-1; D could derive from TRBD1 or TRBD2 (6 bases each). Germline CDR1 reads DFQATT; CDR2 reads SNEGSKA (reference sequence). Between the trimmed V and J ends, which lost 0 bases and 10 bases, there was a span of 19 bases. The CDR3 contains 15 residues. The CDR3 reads CSARDGGPVFGEQFF. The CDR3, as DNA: TGCAGTGCTAGAGATGGGGGGCCAGTATTCGGAGAGCAGTTCTTC.

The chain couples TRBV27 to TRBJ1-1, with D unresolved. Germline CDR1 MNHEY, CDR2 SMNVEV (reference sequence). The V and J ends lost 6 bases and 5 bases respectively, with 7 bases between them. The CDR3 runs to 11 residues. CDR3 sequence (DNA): TGTGCCAGCAGAGGGATTACTGAAGCTTTCTTT. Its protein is CASRGITEAFF.

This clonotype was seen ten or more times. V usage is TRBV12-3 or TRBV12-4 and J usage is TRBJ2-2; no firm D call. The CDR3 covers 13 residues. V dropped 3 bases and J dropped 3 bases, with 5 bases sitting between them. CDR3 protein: CASSFFDTGELFF. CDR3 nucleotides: TGTGCCAGCAGTTTTTTTGACACCGGGGAGCTGTTTTTT.

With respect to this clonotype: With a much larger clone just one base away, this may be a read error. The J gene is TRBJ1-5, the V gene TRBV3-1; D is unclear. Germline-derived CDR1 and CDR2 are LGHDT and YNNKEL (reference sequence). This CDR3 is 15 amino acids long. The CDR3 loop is CAGSQTGGGNQPQHF. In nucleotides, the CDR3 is TGTGCCGGCAGCCAAACCGGAGGTGGCAATCAGCCCCAGCATTTT.

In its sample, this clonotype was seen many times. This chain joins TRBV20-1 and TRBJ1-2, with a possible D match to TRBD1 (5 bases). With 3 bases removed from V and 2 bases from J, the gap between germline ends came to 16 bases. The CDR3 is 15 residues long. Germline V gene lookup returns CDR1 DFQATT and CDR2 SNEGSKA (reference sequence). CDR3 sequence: CSASPPEGVNYGYTF. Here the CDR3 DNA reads TGCAGTGCTAGCCCTCCAGAAGGGGTCAACTATGGCTACACCTTC.

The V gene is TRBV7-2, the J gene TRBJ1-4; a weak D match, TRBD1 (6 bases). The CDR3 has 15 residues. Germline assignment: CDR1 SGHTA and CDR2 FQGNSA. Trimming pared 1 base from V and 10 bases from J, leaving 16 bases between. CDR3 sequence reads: CASSLGPSGTRKLFF. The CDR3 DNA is TGTGCCAGCAGCTTAGGTCCCAGCGGGACACGAAAACTGTTTTTT.

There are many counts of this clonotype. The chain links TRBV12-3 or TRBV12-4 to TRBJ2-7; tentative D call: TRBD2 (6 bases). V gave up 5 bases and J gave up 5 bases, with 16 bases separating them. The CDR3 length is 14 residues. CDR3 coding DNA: TGTGCCAGCAGTAAAGCGGGCCCCTGGAACGAGCAGTACTTC. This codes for CASSKAGPWNEQYF.

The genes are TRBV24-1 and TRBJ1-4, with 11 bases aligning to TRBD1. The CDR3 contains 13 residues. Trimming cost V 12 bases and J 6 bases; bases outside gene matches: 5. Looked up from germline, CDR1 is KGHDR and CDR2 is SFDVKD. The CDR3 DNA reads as TGTGCCTACGGACAGGGGGCGGATGAAAAACTGTTTTTT. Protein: CAYGQGADEKLFF.

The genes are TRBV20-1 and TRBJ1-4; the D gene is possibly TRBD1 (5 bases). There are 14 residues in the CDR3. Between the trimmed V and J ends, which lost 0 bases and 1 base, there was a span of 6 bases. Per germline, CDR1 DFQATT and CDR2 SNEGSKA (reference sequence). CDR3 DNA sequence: TGCAGTGCTAGAGAGGGGCGAACTAATGAAAAACTGTTTTTT. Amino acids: CSAREGRTNEKLFF.

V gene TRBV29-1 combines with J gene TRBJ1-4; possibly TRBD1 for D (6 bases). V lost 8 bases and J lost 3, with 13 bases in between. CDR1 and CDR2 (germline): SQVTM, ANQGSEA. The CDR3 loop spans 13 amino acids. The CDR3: CSLQGWSNEKLFF. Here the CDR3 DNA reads TGCAGCTTACAGGGCTGGTCTAATGAAAAACTGTTTTTT.

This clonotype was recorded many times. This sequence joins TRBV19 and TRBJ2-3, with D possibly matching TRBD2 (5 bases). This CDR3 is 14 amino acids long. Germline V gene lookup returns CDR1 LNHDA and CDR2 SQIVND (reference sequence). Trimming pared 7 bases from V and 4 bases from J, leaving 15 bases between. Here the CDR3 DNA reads TGTGCCAGTACCAGGAGGTCGTATGCAGATACGCAGTATTTT. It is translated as CASTRRSYADTQYF.

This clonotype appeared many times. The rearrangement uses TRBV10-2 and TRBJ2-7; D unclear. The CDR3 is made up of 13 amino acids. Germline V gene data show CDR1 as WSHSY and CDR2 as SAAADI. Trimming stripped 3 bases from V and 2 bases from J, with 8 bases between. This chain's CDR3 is CASSDGRTYEQYF. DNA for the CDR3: TGCGCCAGCAGTGATGGACGGACCTACGAGCAGTACTTC.

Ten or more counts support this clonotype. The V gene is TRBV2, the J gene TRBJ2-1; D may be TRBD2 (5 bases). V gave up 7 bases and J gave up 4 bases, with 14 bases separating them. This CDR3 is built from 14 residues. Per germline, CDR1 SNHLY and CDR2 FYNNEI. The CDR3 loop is CASNRELAYNEQFF. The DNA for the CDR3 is TGTGCCAGCAATAGGGAGTTGGCTTACAATGAGCAGTTCTTC.

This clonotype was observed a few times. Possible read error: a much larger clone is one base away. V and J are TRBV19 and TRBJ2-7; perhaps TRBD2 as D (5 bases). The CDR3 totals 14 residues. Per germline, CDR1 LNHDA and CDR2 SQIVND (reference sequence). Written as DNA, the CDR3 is TGTGCCAGTAGTGCGGGCGTTTTTGGGTACGAGCAGTGCTTC. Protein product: CASSAGVFGYEQCF.

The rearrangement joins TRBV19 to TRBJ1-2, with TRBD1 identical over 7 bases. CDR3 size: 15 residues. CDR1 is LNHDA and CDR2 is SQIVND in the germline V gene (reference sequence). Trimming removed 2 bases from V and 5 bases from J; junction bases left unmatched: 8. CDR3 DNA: TGTGCCAGTAGTATACCAGCGGAGGGACAGTATGGCTACACCTTC. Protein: CASSIPAEGQYGYTF.

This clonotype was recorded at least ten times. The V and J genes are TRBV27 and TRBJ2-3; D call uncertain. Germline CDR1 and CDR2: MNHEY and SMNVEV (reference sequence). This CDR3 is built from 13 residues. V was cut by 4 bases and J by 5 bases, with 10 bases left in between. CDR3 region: CASSSYREDTQYF. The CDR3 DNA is TGTGCCAGCAGTTCTTACCGTGAAGATACGCAGTATTTT.

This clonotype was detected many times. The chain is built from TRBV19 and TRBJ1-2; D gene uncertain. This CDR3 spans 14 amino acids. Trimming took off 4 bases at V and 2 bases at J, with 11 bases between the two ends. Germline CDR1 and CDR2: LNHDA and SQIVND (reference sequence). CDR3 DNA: TGTGCCAGTAGTAGCAACGGTCGGAACTATGGCTACACCTTC. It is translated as CASSSNGRNYGYTF.

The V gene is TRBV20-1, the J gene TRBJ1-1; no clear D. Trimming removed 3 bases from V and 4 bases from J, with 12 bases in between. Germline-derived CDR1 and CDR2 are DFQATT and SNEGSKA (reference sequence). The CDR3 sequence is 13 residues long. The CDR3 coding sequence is TGCAGTGCTAGGTATTCGGGCGGCACTGAAGCTTTCTTT. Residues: CSARYSGGTEAFF.

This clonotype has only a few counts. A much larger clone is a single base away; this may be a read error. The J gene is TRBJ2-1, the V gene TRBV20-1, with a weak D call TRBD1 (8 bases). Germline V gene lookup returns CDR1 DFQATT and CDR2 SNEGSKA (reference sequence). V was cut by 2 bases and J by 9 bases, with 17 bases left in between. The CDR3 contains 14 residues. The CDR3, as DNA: TGCAGTGCTAGACGAGCGGGACAGGTCACTGAGCAGTTCTTC. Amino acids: CSARRAGQVTEQFF.

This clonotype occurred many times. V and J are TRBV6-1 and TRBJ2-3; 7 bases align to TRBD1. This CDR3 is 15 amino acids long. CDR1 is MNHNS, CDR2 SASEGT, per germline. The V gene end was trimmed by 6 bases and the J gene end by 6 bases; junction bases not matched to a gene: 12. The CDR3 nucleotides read TGTGCCAGCAGGCCCGGGACAGCCAGGGGCGATACGCAGTATTTT. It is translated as CASRPGTARGDTQYF.

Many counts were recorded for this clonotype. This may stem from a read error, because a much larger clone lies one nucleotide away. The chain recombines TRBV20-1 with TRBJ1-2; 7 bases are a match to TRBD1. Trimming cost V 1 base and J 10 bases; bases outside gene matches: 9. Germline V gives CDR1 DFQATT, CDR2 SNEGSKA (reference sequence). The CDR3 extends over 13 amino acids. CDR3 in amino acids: CSARGNRGGAYTF. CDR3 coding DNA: TGCAGTGCTAGAGGGAACAGGGGTGGAGCCTACACCTTC.

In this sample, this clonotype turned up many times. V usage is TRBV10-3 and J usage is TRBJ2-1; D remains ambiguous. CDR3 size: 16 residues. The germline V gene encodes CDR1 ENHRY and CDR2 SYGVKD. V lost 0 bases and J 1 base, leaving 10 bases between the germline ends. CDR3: CAISESGSESYNEQFF. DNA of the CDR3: TGTGCCATCAGTGAGTCAGGGTCAGAATCCTACAATGAGCAGTTCTTC.

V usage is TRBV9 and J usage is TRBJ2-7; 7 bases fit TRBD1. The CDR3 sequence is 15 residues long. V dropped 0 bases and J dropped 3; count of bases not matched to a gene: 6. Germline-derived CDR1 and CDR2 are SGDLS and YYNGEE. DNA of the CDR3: TGTGCCAGCAGCGTAGAAGGGACAGAAAACTACGAGCAGTACTTC. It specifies CASSVEGTENYEQYF.

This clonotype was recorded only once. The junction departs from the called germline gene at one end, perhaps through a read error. The CDR3 nucleotides are TGTGCCTGCAGCCAATTGGGGGCTGGATGGGAGACCCCGTGCTTC. It is translated as CACSQLGAGWETPCF. The chain couples TRBV14 to TRBJ2-5; D might be TRBD1 (6 bases). The CDR3 spans 15 residues. Looked up from germline, CDR1 is SGHDN and CDR2 is FVKESK.